Following are 5 T cell receptor beta chains from one sample sequenced in a study of T-cell reconstitution after alpha-beta-depleted transplantation in children listed by TCRdb under 2016. This sample's time point label indicates: day 60 (about 2 months) after transplantation. The meaning of the sample's treatment or condition label: allogeneic hematopoietic cell transplantation with graft depleted of TCRalphabeta T cells and CD19 B cells. The library relied on PCR. Sequencing was performed on an Illumina HiSeq 2500. TCR libraries were prepared with molecular barcoding, using unique molecular identifiers to normalize TCRbeta repertoire quantification. TCRdb redid the processing of the public reads, applying fastp at Q25 and MiXCR, and retained in-frame beta chains. CDR3 protein duplicates are merged, each entry listing the most common genes and DNA. Recorded for this sample are about 7,900 distinct CDR3 sequences; roughly 30% of them occurred a single time. The ten largest clones represent roughly 2% of the sample.

The sample here was peripheral blood, taken 60 days after TCRalphabeta/CD19-depleted stem cell transplant. The receptor source for this set is a boy younger than two who had a stem cell transplant for SCID, so the T cells may come from the graft donor.

The genes are TRBV7-8 and TRBJ2-1; 13 bases map to TRBD2. Germline CDR1 reads SGHVS; CDR2 reads FQNEAQ. V lost 3 bases and J lost 0; bases outside the gene matches: 11. The CDR3 totals 20 residues. CDR3 protein: CASSLIRGLAGPSSYNEQFF. CDR3 bases: TGTGCCAGCAGCTTGATTCGGGGACTAGCGGGACCCAGCTCCTACAATGAGCAGTTCTTC.

This clonotype came up many times. The V gene is TRBV6-5, the J gene TRBJ2-5, with 9 bases matching TRBD1. Trimming cost V 2 bases and J 7 bases; bases outside gene matches: 8. Per germline, CDR1 MNHEY and CDR2 SVGAGI. This CDR3 spans 15 amino acids. This chain's CDR3 is CASSYPRMGQGTQYF. The CDR3, as DNA: TGTGCCAGCAGTTACCCACGAATGGGACAGGGGACCCAGTACTTC.

This clonotype was recorded only once. This sequence joins TRBV29-1 and TRBJ2-5; tentatively, D is TRBD1 (6 bases). Germline V gene data show CDR1 as SQVTM and CDR2 as ANQGSEA. This CDR3 has 12 residues. V was shortened by 6 bases and J by 5 bases, with 13 bases between the two germline ends. DNA for the CDR3: TGCAGCGTGAGCAGGGGCAGGGAGACCCAGTACTTC. Amino acids: CSVSRGRETQYF.

The count of this clonotype is one. The chain employs TRBV10-2 and TRBJ1-1, with 7 bases identical to TRBD1. Germline CDR1 WSHSY, CDR2 SAAADI. V trimming: 8 bases; J trimming: 2 bases; junction bases outside the gene matches: 20. This CDR3 is 18 amino acids long. Written as DNA, the CDR3 is TGCGCCAGCGGAAGAAAGAACCCGCCTGGGACAGCAAACACTGAAGCTTTCTTT. It codes for CASGRKNPPGTANTEAFF.

Within the sample, this clonotype is medium-sized. The rearrangement joins TRBV3-1 to TRBJ1-5, with 7 bases lining up with TRBD1. The trim removed 3 bases at V and 0 bases at J, leaving 2 bases unmatched. Germline assignment: CDR1 LGHDT and CDR2 YNNKEL (reference sequence). CDR3 size: 15 residues. CDR3 bases: TGTGCCAGCAGCCAGAACAGGGGTAGCAATCAGCCCCAGCATTTT. Translation gives CASSQNRGSNQPQHF.